This T cell receptor beta chain emerged from a study of siplizumab effects on memory and regulatory T cells. Unmatched junction bases numbered 8, after V lost 3 bases and J lost 8 bases. The CDR3 sequence is 15 residues long. Germline lookup yields CDR1 SEHNR and CDR2 FQNEAQ (reference sequence). Study-level findings and limits: Unstimulated subsets contained matches for only a minor fraction of alloreactive clones. Treg origin accounted for an average of around 67% of mappable alloreactive CD4+ clones with siplizumab and about 30% in controls.

On this clone: The target antigen is unknown.

This table comes from immunoSEQ multiplex PCR, and its TCRdb copy is limited to in-frame clones, with some not included. The sample lists approximately 91,000 clones; roughly 94% were seen once. Sample: CD8+ T cells sorted from blood. The genes are TRBV7-9 and TRBJ2-3; 10 bases align to TRBD2. The sequence came from a human donor in good health. Here the CDR3 DNA reads TGTGCCAGCAGCTTGATTCTAGCGGGAGAGGGTACGCAGTATTTT. The encoded protein is CASSLILAGEGTQYF. Full variable domain (remainder filled in from reference TRBV7-9 and TRBJ2-3): DTGVSQNPRHKITKRGQNVTFRCDPISEHNRLYWYRQTLGQGPEFLTYFQNEAQLEKSRLLSDRFSAERPKGSFSTLEIQRTEQGDSAMYLCASSLILAGEGTQYFGPGTRLTVL.